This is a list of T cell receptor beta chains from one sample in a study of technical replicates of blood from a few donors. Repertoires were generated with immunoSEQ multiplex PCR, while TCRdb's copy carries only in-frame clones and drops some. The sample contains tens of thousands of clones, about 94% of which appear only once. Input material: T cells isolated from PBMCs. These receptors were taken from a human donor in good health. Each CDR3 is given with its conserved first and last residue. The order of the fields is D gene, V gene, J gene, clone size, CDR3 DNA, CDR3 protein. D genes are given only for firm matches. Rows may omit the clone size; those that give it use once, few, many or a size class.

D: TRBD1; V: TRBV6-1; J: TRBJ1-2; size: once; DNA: TGTGCCAGCAGTGATAGGGACAGGGGGAGCTACACCTTC; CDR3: CASSDRDRGSYTF
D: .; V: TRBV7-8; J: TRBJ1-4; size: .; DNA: TGTGCCAGCAGCTTAGCGAGTCCGTCCAAACTGTTTTTT; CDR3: CASSLASPSKLFF
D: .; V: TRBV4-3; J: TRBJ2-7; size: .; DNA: TGCGCCAGCAGCCAGGACTCTAGACGCGAGCAGTACTTC; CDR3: CASSQDSRREQYF
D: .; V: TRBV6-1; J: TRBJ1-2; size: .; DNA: TGTGCCAGCAGTGAACCGGGTGCCTTTCCTGGCTACACCTTC; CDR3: CASSEPGAFPGYTF
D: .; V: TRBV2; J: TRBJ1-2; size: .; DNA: TGTGCCAGCAGTGAATATAGCTACACCTTC; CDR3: CASSEYSYTF
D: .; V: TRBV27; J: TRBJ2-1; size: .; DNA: TGTGCCAGCAGTTTAATACGGGGGTTGAATGAGCAGTTCTTC; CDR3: CASSLIRGLNEQFF
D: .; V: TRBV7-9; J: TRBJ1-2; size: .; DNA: TGTGCCAGCAGCCTAGACGGGACACCCCTCAACTATGGCTACACCTTC; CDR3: CASSLDGTPLNYGYTF
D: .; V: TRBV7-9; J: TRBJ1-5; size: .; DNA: TGTGCCAGCAGCCCCGACAGTAGCAATCAGCCCCAGCATTTT; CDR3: CASSPDSSNQPQHF
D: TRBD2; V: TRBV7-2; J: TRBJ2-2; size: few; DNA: TGTGCCAGCACCAGACTAGCGGGAGGATCCGGGGAGCTGTTTTTT; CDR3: CASTRLAGGSGELFF
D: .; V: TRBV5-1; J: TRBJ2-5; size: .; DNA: TGCGCCAGCAGGTCTTCAGGGCAAGAGACCCAGTACTTC; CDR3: CASRSSGQETQYF
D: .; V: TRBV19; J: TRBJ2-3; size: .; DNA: TGTGCCAGTAGTATAGGCGGCGTCGGCACAGATACGCAGTATTTT; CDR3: CASSIGGVGTDTQYF
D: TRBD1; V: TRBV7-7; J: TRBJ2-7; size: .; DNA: TGTGCTAGCAGCCACAAATCTGCCCCGGGACAGGGTCTCTACGAGCAGTACTTC; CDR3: CASSHKSAPGQGLYEQYF
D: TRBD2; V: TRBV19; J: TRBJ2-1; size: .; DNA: TGTGCCAGTAGTATATCCCTAGCGGGAGTGATCTACAATGAGCAGTTCTTC; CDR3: CASSISLAGVIYNEQFF
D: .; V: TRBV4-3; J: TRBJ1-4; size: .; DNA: TGCGCCAGCAGCCAAAGCAGGGTCAGCGAAAAACTGTTTTTT; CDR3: CASSQSRVSEKLFF
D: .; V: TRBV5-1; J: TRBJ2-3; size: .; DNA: TGCGCCAGCAGCTTAACAGACGGAACAGATACGCAGTATTTT; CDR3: CASSLTDGTDTQYF
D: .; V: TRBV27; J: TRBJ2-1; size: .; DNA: TGTGCCAGCAGTTCTCTGGCTAGCTCCTACAATGAGCAGTTCTTC; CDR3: CASSSLASSYNEQFF
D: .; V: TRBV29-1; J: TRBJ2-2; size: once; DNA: TGCAGCGTGGAAACAGGAAGTAACACCGGGGAGCTGTTTTTT; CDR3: CSVETGSNTGELFF
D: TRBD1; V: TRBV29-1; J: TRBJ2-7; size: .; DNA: TGCAGCGTTGAACCTAACACTACAGGGGGCGAGCAGTACTTC; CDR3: CSVEPNTTGGEQYF
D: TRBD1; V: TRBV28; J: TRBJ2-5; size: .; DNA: TGTGCCAGCAGTTTACTTGACAGGGGGCAGAGGAGCCAGTACTTC; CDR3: CASSLLDRGQRSQYF
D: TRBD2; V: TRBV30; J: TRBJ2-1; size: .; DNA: TGTGCCTGGAGTGGGACTAGCGGGAGGGACGAGCAGTTCTTC; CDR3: CAWSGTSGRDEQFF